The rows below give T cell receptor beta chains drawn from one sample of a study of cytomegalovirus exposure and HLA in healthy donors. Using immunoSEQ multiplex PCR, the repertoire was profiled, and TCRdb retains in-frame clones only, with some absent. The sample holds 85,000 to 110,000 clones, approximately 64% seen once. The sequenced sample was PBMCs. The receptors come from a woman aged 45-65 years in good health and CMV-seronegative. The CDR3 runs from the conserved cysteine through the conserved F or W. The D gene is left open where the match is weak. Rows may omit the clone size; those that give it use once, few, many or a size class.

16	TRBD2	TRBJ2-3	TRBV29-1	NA	CSVGRYSGRAADTQYF	TGCAGCGTGGGGCGCTATAGCGGGAGGGCCGCGGATACGCAGTATTTT
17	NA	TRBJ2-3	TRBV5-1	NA	CASSLGAGAGHTDTQYF	TGCGCCAGCAGCTTGGGGGCCGGAGCGGGACACACAGATACGCAGTATTTT
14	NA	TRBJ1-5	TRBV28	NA	CASSPAGGNQPQHF	TGTGCCAGCAGTCCAGCGGGGGGTAATCAGCCCCAGCATTTT
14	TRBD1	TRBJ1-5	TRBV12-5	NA	CASGSGQGTQPQHF	TGTGCTAGTGGTTCCGGACAGGGCACTCAGCCCCAGCATTTT
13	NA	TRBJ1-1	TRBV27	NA	CASREGDHTEAFF	TGTGCCAGCCGGGAGGGGGACCACACTGAAGCTTTCTTT
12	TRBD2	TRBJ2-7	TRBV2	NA	CASSGTSYEQYF	TGTGCCAGCAGCGGGACTAGCTACGAGCAGTACTTC
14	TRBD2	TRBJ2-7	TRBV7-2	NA	CASSLGAGAGEQYF	TGTGCCAGCAGCTTAGGGGCGGGAGCGGGCGAGCAGTACTTC
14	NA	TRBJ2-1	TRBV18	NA	CASSPMSSRHEQFF	TGTGCCAGCTCACCGATGTCTAGTCGGCATGAGCAGTTCTTC
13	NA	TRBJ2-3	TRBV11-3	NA	CASKSPFTDTQYF	TGTGCCAGCAAAAGCCCCTTCACAGATACGCAGTATTTT
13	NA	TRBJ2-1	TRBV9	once	CASSVGPGVEQFF	TGTGCCAGCAGCGTAGGGCCCGGGGTTGAGCAGTTCTTC
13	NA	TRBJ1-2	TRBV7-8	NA	CASSLRGGYGYTF	TGTGCCAGCAGCTTACGGGGGGGATATGGCTACACCTTC
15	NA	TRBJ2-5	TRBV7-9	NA	CASSLEFRQGETQYF	TGTGCCAGCAGCTTAGAATTCCGGCAGGGAGAGACCCAGTACTTC
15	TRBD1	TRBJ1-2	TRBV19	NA	CASSTPGQGSYGYTF	TGTGCCAGTAGTACTCCGGGACAGGGGAGCTATGGCTACACCTTC
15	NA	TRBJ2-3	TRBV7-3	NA	CASSLTYDRTDTQYF	TGTGCCAGCAGCTTAACCTACGACAGGACAGATACGCAGTATTTT
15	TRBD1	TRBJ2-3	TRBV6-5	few	CASSYGQGAGDTQYF	TGTGCCAGCAGTTATGGACAGGGGGCTGGCGATACGCAGTATTTT
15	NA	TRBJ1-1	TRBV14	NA	CASSQVGGGGTEAFF	TGTGCCAGCAGCCAAGTGGGGGGGGGTGGCACTGAAGCTTTCTTT
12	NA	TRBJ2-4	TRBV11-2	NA	CASSLAEAVQYF	TGTGCCAGCAGCTTAGCAGAGGCCGTCCAGTACTTC
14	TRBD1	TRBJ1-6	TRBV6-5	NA	CASSPDRDRSPLHF	TGTGCCAGCAGTCCGGACAGGGATCGTTCACCCCTCCACTTT
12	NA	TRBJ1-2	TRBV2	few	CASSGYRRGYTF	TGTGCCAGCAGTGGTTATAGGAGAGGCTACACCTTC
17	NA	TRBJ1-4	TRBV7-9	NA	CASSAMGRTDDNEKLFF	TGTGCCAGCAGCGCTATGGGTCGGACAGATGATAATGAAAAACTGTTTTTT
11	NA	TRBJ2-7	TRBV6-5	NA	CASSSLYEQYF	TGTGCCAGCAGTTCTCTGTACGAGCAGTACTTC
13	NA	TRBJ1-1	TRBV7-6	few	CASSSGKNTEAFF	TGTGCCAGCAGCTCGGGAAAAAACACTGAAGCTTTCTTT
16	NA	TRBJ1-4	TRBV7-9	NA	CASSNLQGAYQQKLFF	TGTGCCAGCAGCAATTTACAGGGTGCATATCAACAAAAACTGTTTTTT
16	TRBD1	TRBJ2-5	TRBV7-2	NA	CASSLVPNRGQETQYF	TGTGCCAGCAGCTTAGTTCCCAACAGGGGCCAAGAGACCCAGTACTTC
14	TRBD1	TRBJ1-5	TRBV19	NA	CASIGQGGGQPQHF	TGTGCCAGTATAGGACAGGGAGGGGGACAGCCCCAGCATTTT
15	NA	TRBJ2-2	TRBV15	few	CATKAGGPGGGELFF	TGTGCCACCAAAGCCGGGGGGCCGGGGGGCGGGGAGCTGTTTTTT
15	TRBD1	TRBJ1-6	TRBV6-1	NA	CASTGGTSYNSPLHF	TGTGCCAGCACAGGGGGCACAAGCTATAATTCACCCCTCCACTTT
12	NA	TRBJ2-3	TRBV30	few	CAWTSGTDTQYF	TGTGCCTGGACTAGCGGCACAGATACGCAGTATTTT
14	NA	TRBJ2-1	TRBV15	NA	CATSRDTRYNEQFF	TGTGCCACCAGCAGAGATACGAGATACAATGAGCAGTTCTTC
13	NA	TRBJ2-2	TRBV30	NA	CAWSLGNTGELFF	TGTGCCTGGAGTCTAGGAAACACCGGGGAGCTGTTTTTT
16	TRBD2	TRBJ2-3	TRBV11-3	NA	CASSLGAREDPDTQYF	TGTGCCAGCAGCTTAGGTGCGCGGGAGGATCCAGATACGCAGTATTTT
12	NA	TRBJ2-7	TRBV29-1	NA	CSVKTGSYEQYF	TGCAGCGTTAAGACAGGTTCCTACGAGCAGTACTTC
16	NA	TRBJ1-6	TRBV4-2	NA	CASSQAPVPGLSPLHF	TGTGCCAGCAGCCAAGCCCCGGTCCCAGGTCTCTCACCCCTCCACTTT
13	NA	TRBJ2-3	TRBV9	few	CASSGGATDTQYF	TGTGCAAGCTCTGGCGGGGCTACAGATACGCAGTATTTT
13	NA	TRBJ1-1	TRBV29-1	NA	CSVAGRTNTEAFF	TGCAGCGTTGCCGGGAGGACGAACACTGAAGCTTTCTTT
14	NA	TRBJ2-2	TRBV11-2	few	CASSLSPGTGELFF	TGTGCCAGCAGCTTAAGTCCGGGGACCGGGGAGCTGTTTTTT
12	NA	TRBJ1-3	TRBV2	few	CASRQDGNTIYF	TGTGCCAGCAGACAGGACGGAAACACCATATATTTT
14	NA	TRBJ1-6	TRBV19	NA	CASSTRQGNSPLHF	TGTGCCAGTAGTACTCGGCAGGGTAATTCACCCCTCCACTTT
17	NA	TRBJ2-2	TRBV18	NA	CASSPFVGTLRTGELFF	TGTGCCAGCTCACCCTTCGTCGGGACTTTGCGGACCGGGGAGCTGTTTTTT
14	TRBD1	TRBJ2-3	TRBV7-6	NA	CASSLGQGTDTQYF	TGTGCCAGCAGCCTGGGACAGGGCACAGATACGCAGTATTTT
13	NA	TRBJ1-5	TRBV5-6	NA	CASSLGGDEPQHF	TGTGCCAGCAGCTTAGGGGGGGACGAGCCCCAGCATTTT
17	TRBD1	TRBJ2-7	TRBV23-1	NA	CASSIARQGGESYEQYF	TGCGCCAGCAGTATAGCCCGACAGGGCGGAGAGTCCTACGAGCAGTACTTC
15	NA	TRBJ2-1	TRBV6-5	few	CASMFQFGGNNEQFF	TGTGCCAGCATGTTCCAGTTCGGAGGAAACAATGAGCAGTTCTTC
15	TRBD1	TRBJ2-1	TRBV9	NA	CASSAGQGAQNEQFF	TGTGCCAGCAGCGCCGGGCAGGGGGCGCAGAATGAGCAGTTCTTC
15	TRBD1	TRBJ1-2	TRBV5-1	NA	CASSSGQGDVMSYTF	TGCGCCAGCAGCTCGGGACAGGGAGATGTAATGAGCTACACCTTC
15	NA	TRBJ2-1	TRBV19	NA	CASSIAVNSGNEQFF	TGTGCCAGTAGTATAGCCGTCAACAGTGGCAATGAGCAGTTCTTC